This TCR beta chain comes out of a study of CD8+ T cells in alopecia areata. Study context: Severity of treated patients was scored by affected scalp percentage. General study results and limits: Only a single nonresponder existed, so baseline CD8+ expansion links stay unclear. It was observed that many expanded lesional clones persisted in scalp and blood during tofacitinib.

V was cut by 4 bases and J by 7 bases, with 8 bases left in between. The germline gives CDR1 MGHRA, CDR2 YSYEKL. The CDR3 is 13 residues long. cDNA prepared by RNA extraction and subsequent reverse transcription served as the template for sequencing. Sequencing was performed with immunoSEQ multiplex PCR; in TCRdb, only in-frame clones are kept and a portion is missing. In the table there are 90,000 to 120,000 clones, 84% of which are singletons. In regard to this clone: The target antigen is unknown.

Specified treatment: oral pan-JAK inhibitor, 5-10 mg twice daily. The origin of this receptor is a human donor with alopecia areata. Sequences were derived from CD8+ T cells sorted from blood, sampled at week 24, from a patient treated with tofacitinib. The J gene is TRBJ1-6, the V gene TRBV4-1; D remains ambiguous. The CDR3 DNA follows: TGCGCCAGCAGCCGAGGCAGGAATTCACCCCTCCACTTT. This gives the protein CASSRGRNSPLHF.